These 5 T cell receptor beta chains came from one sample sequenced in a study of read filtering for tumor transcriptome and immune sequencing. Molecular barcoded adaptors covering alpha/delta and beta/gamma chains were used on 400 ng RNA. TCRdb recomputed calls from the reads with MiXCR, one row per CDR3 protein. The table lists roughly 46,000 distinct CDR3 sequences, 12% of them singletons. The material sequenced was a population of CD138-negative cells sorted from bone marrow. Receptors originate from a donor at least 40 years old with multiple myeloma.

This chain uses TRBV29-1 with TRBJ2-1, with D possibly TRBD1 on 6 matching bases. The CDR3 has 13 amino acids. Germline lookup yields CDR1 SQVTM and CDR2 ANQGSEA. The germline V and J ends were trimmed by 6 bases and 2 bases, with 11 bases remaining between them. The CDR3 bases are TGCAGCGTCGACAGGTTCCCCTACAATGAGCAGTTCTTC. Amino acid sequence: CSVDRFPYNEQFF.

At least ten counts were recorded for this clonotype. The chain couples TRBV19 to TRBJ2-5; tentatively, D is TRBD2 (5 bases). Germline V gene sequence: CDR1 LNHDA, CDR2 SQIVND (reference sequence). This CDR3 spans 13 amino acids. Trimming took 6 bases from V and 3 from J, leaving 11 bases between them. The CDR3 region is CASSPTIKETQYF. As DNA, the CDR3 is TGTGCCAGTAGCCCGACTATTAAAGAGACCCAGTACTTC.

In its sample, this clonotype was seen a few times. This may come from a read error, since a much larger clone is one base off. The V gene is TRBV7-3, the J gene TRBJ2-3, with D perhaps assigned TRBD1 or TRBD2 (5 bases each). V was pared by 5 bases and J by 5 bases, with 14 bases between. CDR3 size: 14 residues. From germline, CDR1 is SGHTA and CDR2 FQGTGA. This chain's CDR3 is CASSRGLVRDTQYF. DNA for the CDR3: TGTGCCAGCAGCCGGGGCCTCGTGCGAGATACGCAGTATTTT.

The chain is built from TRBV6-2 or TRBV6-3 and TRBJ1-1, with D uncertain. In germline, CDR1 is MNHEY, CDR2 SVGEGT. The ends were cut back, 6 bases at V and 8 bases at J, with 19 bases in the middle. The CDR3 covers 14 residues. CDR3 nucleotides: TGTGCCAGCAGCGACATGGGAGGCGGCACGGAAGCTTTCTTT. It codes for CASSDMGGGTEAFF.

J is TRBJ2-1 and V is TRBV11-2, with D maybe TRBD1 (6 bases). With 10 bases removed from V and 12 bases from J, the gap between germline ends came to 19 bases. This CDR3 is built from 12 residues. Germline V gene lookup returns CDR1 SGHAT and CDR2 FQNNGV. In nucleotides, the CDR3 is TGTGCCAACAGGTCCCTCGGGACAAGGCAGTTCTTC. This encodes CANRSLGTRQFF.